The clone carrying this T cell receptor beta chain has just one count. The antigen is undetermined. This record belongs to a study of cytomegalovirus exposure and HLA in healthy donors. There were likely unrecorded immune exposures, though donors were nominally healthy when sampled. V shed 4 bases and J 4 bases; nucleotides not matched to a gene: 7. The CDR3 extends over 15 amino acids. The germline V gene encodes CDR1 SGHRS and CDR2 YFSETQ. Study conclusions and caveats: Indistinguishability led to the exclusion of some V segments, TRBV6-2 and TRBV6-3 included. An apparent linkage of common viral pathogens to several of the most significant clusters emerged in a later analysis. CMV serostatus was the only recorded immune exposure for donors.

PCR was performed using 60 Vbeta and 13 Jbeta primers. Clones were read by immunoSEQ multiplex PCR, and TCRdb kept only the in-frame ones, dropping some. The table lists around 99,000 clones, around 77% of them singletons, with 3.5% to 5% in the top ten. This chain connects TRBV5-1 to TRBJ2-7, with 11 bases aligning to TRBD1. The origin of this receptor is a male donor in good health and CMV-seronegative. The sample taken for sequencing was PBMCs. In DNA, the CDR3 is TGCGCCAGCAGCCCGTACCGGGACAGGGGGTACGAGCAGTACTTC. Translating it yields CASSPYRDRGYEQYF.